Below, 10 T cell receptor beta chains from the same sample are listed, as sequenced in a study of PD-1 blockade in classical Hodgkin lymphoma. Time point denoted: cycle 4 day 1 (C4D1), after 6 weeks of nivolumab. Exposure to brentuximab vedotin varied, and each patient had relapsed following autologous stem cell transplantation. Profiling relied on immunoSEQ multiplex PCR, and the TCRdb table lists in-frame clones only, not all of them. The sample records 28,000 or so clones, roughly 72% being singletons. The specimen comprised peripheral blood mononuclear cells (PBMCs), sampled before the fourth cycle of nivolumab. The receptors shown here come from a human donor with classical Hodgkin lymphoma.

A few counts support this clone. The V and J genes are TRBV19 and TRBJ1-1; tentative D call: TRBD1 (5 bases). CDR1 is LNHDA and CDR2 is SQIVND in the germline V gene (reference sequence). The CDR3 has 17 amino acids. Trimming took 1 base from V and 0 from J, leaving 15 bases between them. The CDR3 protein is CASSIGGREQVNTEAFF. The CDR3 region has the DNA TGTGCCAGTAGTATAGGAGGCAGGGAGCAGGTGAACACTGAAGCTTTCTTT.

The rearrangement links TRBV7-2 to TRBJ2-7, with unresolved D. Trimming stripped 5 bases from V and 2 bases from J, with 13 bases between. In germline, CDR1 is SGHTA, CDR2 FQGNSA. This CDR3 comprises 14 residues. The CDR3 sequence: CASSRLALTYEQYF. CDR3 in DNA: TGTGCCAGCAGCCGTCTCGCACTAACCTACGAGCAGTACTTC. The complete variable domain, with remaining parts taken from reference TRBV7-2 and TRBJ2-7, reads GAGVSQSPSNKVTEKGKDVELRCDPISGHTALYWYRQSLGQGLEFLIYFQGNSAPDKSGLPSDRFSAERTGGSVSTLTIQRTQQEDSAVYLCASSRLALTYEQYFGPGTRLTVT.

This clone has only one observation. The chain is built from TRBV12-1 and TRBJ2-7; the table's TRBD2 call for D was not verified on the DNA. TRBV12-1 is a documented pseudogene. The CDR3 consists of 17 residues. The DNA of the CDR3 is TGTGCCAGCAGCTTTCGGCAGCTCCAGGACGGGACCTACGAGCAGTACTTC. Amino acid sequence: CASSFRQLQDGTYEQYF.

This clone has just a few counts. This chain links TRBV4-3 with TRBJ1-5; perhaps TRBD1 as D (5 bases). V lost 3 bases, J lost 0 bases, and 9 bases lay in between. Germline V gives CDR1 LGHNA, CDR2 YSLEER. This CDR3 is 15 amino acids long. Here the CDR3 reads CASSHAQGSNQPQHF. CDR3 DNA sequence: TGCGCCAGCAGCCATGCCCAGGGTAGCAATCAGCCCCAGCATTTT.

V is TRBV28 and J is TRBJ1-5; possible D gene TRBD1, 5 bases. The CDR3 sequence is 17 residues long. Germline V gene lookup returns CDR1 MDHEN and CDR2 SYDVKM. V lost 3 bases, J lost 8 bases, and 23 bases lay in between. This chain's CDR3 is CASSFLLLGGLQEPQHF. Written as DNA, the CDR3 is TGTGCCAGCAGTTTCCTTCTCCTGGGGGGACTTCAGGAGCCCCAGCATTTT.

The CDR3 sequence: CASSSRTRARDQPQHF. DNA for the CDR3: TGTGCCAGCAGCTCCCGAACGAGGGCGAGGGATCAGCCCCAGCATTTT. This rearrangement joins TRBV5-6 to TRBJ1-5, with D hard to call. The CDR3 is made up of 16 amino acids. The germline V gene encodes CDR1 SGHDT and CDR2 YYEEEE. The V gene lost 3 bases and the J gene lost 5 bases, with 18 bases spanning the gap.

The CDR3 sequence: CASSLGGATDTQYF. As DNA, the CDR3 is TGTGCCAGCAGCTTAGGTGGGGCCACAGATACGCAGTATTTT. V is TRBV7-9 and J is TRBJ2-3; D might be TRBD1 (5 bases). Germline CDR1 SEHNR, CDR2 FQNEAQ (reference sequence). This CDR3 has 14 residues. Trimming shortened V by 1 base and J by 2 bases, and 7 bases separated the two germline ends.

The rearrangement uses TRBV5-1 and TRBJ1-1; D possibly corresponds to TRBD1 (6 bases). CDR1 SGHRS and CDR2 YFSETQ come from the germline V gene. The CDR3 contains 14 residues. Trimming left V 1 base short and J 3 bases short, with 10 bases between. The CDR3 spells CASSLRGVYTEAFF. CDR3 DNA: TGCGCCAGCAGCTTGAGGGGGGTGTACACTGAAGCTTTCTTT. The whole variable domain, remainder taken from reference TRBV5-1 and TRBJ1-1, is KAGVTQTPRYLIKTRGQQVTLSCSPISGHRSVSWYQQTPGQGLQFLFEYFSETQRNKGNFPGRFSGRQFSNSRSEMNVSTLELGDSALYLCASSLRGVYTEAFFGQGTRLTVV.

The rearrangement links TRBV2 to TRBJ2-7; TRBD1 matches 7 bases. There are 16 residues in the CDR3. In germline, CDR1 is SNHLY, CDR2 FYNNEI. Losses at the gene ends were 0 bases for V and 3 bases for J; bases not matched to a gene: 8. Here the CDR3 reads CASSEAVSGGFYEQYF. In DNA form, the CDR3 reads TGTGCCAGCAGTGAAGCCGTGTCAGGGGGTTTCTACGAGCAGTACTTC.

The rearrangement links TRBV5-1 to TRBJ1-4; D is possibly TRBD1 (6 bases). The CDR3 is made up of 14 amino acids. Trimming pared 2 bases from V and 7 bases from J, leaving 12 bases between. Germline assignment: CDR1 SGHRS and CDR2 YFSETQ. The CDR3 bases are TGCGCCAGCAGCTTTAACAGGGCAACTGAAAAACTGTTTTTT. Translation gives CASSFNRATEKLFF.